The entry below gives a single T cell receptor (beta chain) sequence along with its context. Its antigen is not known. The repertoire was sequenced with immunoSEQ multiplex PCR; TCRdb's copy has only in-frame clones and lacks some. The table records approximately 21,000 clones, more than 75% of them present only once. These data belong to a study of monozygotic twins with cystic fibrosis. Whole-study findings and limits: Median Simpson clonality of approximately 0.01 suggested naive T cells predominated. In this small cohort, shared CDR3 numbers showed no association with age, concordance or disease severity. In 13 of 16 pairs, V gene usage was closest to the co-twin's.

The clonotype was recovered from a woman aged 25 to 45 with cystic fibrosis. Sequencing was done on a sample of blood.

The CDR3 region is CASSEIRDGVYEQYF. CDR3 nucleotides: TGTGCCAGCAGTGAAATCAGGGATGGAGTGTACGAGCAGTACTTC. The chain employs TRBV6-1 and TRBJ2-7; a weak D match, TRBD1 (5 bases). The CDR3 spans 15 residues. The V end lost 2 bases, the J end lost 4 bases, and 15 bases lay between the germline ends. Germline V gives CDR1 MNHNS, CDR2 SASEGT.